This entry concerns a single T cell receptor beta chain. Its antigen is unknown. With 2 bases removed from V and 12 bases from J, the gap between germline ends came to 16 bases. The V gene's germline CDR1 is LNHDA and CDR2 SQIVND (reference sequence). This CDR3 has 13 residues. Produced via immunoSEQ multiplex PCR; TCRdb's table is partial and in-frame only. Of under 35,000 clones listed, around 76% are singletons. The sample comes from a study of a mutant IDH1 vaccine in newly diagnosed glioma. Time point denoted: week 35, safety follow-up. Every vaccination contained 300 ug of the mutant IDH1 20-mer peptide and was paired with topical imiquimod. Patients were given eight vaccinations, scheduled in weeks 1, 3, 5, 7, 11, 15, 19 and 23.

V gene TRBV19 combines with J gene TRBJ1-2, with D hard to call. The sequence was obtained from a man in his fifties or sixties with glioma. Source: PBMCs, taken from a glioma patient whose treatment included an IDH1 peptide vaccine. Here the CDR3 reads CASSILPESADTF. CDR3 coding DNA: TGTGCCAGTAGTATATTACCAGAGTCTGCGGACACCTTC.